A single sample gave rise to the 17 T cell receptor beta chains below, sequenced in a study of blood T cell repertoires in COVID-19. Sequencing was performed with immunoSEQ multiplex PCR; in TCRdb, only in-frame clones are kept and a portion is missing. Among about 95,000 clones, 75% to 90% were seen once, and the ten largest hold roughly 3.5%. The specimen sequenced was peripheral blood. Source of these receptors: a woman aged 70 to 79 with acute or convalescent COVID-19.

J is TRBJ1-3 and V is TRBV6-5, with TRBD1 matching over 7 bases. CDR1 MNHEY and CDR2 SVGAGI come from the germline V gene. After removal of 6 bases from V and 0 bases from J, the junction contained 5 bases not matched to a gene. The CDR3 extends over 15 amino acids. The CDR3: CASSRDRHSGNTIYF. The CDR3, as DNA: TGTGCCAGCAGCCGGGACAGACACTCTGGAAACACCATATATTTT.

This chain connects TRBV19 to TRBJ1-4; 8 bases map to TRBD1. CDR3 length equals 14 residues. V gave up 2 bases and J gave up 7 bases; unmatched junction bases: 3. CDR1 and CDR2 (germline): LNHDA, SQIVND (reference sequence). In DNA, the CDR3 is TGTGCCAGTAGTATACAGGACAGGGTTGAAAAACTGTTTTTT. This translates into CASSIQDRVEKLFF.

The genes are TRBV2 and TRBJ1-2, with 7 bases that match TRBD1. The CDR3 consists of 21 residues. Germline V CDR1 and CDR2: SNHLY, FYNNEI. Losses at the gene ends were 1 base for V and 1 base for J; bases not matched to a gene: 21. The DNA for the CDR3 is TGTGCCAGCAGTGAAGGGCTAGGGCTTAACAGGGGTCGTAATAGTAACTATGGCTACACCTTC. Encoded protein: CASSEGLGLNRGRNSNYGYTF.

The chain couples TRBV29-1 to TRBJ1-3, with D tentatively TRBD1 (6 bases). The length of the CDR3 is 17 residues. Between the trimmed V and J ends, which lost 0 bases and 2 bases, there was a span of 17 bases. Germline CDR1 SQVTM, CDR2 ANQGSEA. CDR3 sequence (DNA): TGCAGCGTTGAAGATCCCGCAGGGGCAAGGACTGGAAACACCATATATTTT. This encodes CSVEDPAGARTGNTIYF.

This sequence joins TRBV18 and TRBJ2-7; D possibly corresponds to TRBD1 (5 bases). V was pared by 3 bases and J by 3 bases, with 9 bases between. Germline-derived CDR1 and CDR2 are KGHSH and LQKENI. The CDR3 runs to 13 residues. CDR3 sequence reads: CASSPDSHYEQYF. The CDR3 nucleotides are TGTGCCAGCTCACCTGACAGCCACTACGAGCAGTACTTC.

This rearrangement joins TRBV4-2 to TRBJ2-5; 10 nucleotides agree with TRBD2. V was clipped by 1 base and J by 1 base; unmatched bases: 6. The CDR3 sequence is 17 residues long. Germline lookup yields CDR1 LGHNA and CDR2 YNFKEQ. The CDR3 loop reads CASSQVEASGGQETQYF. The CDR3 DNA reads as TGTGCCAGCAGCCAAGTCGAGGCTAGCGGGGGCCAAGAGACCCAGTACTTC.

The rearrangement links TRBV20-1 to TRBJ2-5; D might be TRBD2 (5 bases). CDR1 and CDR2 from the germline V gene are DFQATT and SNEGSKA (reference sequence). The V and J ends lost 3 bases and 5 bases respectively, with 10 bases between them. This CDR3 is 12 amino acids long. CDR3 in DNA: TGCAGTGCTAGTGCCACGGGGGAGACCCAGTACTTC. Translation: CSASATGETQYF.

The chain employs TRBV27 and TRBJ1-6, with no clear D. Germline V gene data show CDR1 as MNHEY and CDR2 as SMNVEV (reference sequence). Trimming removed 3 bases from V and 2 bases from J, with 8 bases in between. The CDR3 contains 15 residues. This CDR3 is CASSLADTYNSPLHF. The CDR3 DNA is TGTGCCAGCAGTTTGGCGGATACCTATAATTCACCCCTCCACTTT.

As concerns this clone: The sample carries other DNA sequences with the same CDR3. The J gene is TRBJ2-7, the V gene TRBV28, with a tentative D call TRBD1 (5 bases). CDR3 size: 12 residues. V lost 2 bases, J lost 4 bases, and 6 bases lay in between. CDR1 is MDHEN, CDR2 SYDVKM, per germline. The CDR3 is CASSLQGYEQYF. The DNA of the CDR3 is TGTGCCAGCAGTTTACAGGGTTACGAGCAGTACTTC.

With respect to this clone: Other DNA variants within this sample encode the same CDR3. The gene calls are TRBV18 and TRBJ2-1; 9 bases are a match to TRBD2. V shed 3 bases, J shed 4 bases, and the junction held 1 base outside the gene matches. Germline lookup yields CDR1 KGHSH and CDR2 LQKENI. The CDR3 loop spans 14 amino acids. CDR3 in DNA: TGTGCCAGCTCACCGGGACTAGCTTACAATGAGCAGTTCTTC. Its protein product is CASSPGLAYNEQFF.

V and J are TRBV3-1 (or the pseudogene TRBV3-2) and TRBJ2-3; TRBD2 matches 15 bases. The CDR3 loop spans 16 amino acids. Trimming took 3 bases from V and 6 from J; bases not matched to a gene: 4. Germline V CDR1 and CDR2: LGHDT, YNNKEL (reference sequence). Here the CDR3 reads CASSQWTSGGADTQYF. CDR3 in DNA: TGTGCCAGCAGCCAGTGGACTAGCGGGGGGGCCGATACGCAGTATTTT.

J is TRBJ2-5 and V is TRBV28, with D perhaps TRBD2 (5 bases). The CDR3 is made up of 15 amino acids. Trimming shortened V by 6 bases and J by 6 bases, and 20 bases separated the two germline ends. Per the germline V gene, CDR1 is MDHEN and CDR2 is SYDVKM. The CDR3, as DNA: TGTGCCAGCAGGCCTCCCGGGGAGCCCTTGAAGACCCAGTACTTC. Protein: CASRPPGEPLKTQYF.

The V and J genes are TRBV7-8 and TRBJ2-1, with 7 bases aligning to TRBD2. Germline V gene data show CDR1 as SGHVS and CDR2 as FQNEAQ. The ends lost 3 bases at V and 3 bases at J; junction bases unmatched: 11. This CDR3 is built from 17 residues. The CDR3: CASSFARAGRGYNEQFF. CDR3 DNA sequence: TGTGCCAGCAGCTTCGCCAGAGCGGGGCGGGGCTACAATGAGCAGTTCTTC.

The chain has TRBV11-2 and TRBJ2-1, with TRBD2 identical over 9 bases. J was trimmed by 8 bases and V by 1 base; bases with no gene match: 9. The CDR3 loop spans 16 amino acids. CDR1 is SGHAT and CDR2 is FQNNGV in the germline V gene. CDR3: CASSLGRRGGLDEQFF. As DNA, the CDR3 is TGTGCCAGCAGCTTAGGTAGGCGGGGGGGCCTCGATGAGCAGTTCTTC.

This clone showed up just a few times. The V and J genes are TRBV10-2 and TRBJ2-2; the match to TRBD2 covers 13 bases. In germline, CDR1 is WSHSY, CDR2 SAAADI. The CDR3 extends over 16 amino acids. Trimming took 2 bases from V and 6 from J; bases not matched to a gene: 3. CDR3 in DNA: TGCGCCAGCAGTGAGCGGGGACTAGCGGGACCCGGGGAGCTGTTTTTT. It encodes CASSERGLAGPGELFF.

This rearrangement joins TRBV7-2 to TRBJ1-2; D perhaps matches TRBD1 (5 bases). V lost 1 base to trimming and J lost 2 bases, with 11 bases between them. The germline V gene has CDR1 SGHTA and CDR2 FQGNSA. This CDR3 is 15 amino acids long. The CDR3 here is CASSLGAGVNYGYTF. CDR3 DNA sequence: TGTGCCAGCAGCTTAGGAGCGGGGGTAAACTATGGCTACACCTTC.

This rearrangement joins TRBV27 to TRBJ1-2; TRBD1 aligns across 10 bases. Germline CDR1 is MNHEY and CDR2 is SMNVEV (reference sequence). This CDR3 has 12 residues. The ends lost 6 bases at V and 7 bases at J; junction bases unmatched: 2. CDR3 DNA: TGTGCCAGCAGGACAGGGGGCTCTGGCTACACCTTC. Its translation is CASRTGGSGYTF.